This TCR beta chain is from a study of blood T cell repertoires in COVID-19. Overall study: Researchers got acute and convalescent COVID-19 samples from the United States, Italy and Spain.

In germline, CDR1 is SGHRS, CDR2 YFSETQ. The CDR3 length is 19 residues. After removal of 3 bases from V and 2 bases from J, the junction contained 14 bases not matched to a gene. Sequencing used immunoSEQ multiplex PCR; TCRdb keeps in-frame clones, though not all of them. This sample yields under 200,000 clones, of which 86% are seen a single time; less than 1% belongs to the top ten. The V and J genes are TRBV5-1 and TRBJ2-3; 11 bases align to TRBD2. Sequencing used peripheral blood. The sequence was obtained from a man aged 18-30 years with acute or convalescent COVID-19. CDR3 sequence (DNA): TGCGCCAGCAGCTCCCGGGGACTAGCGGCGACGGGTCCCACAGATACGCAGTATTTT. Protein product: CASSSRGLAATGPTDTQYF. Together with reference TRBV5-1 and TRBJ2-3, the CDR3 gives the full variable domain: KAGVTQTPRYLIKTRGQQVTLSCSPISGHRSVSWYQQTPGQGLQFLFEYFSETQRNKGNFPGRFSGRQFSNSRSEMNVSTLELGDSALYLCASSSRGLAATGPTDTQYFGPGTRLTVL.